These T cell receptor beta chains were read from a single sample in a study of blood T cell repertoires in COVID-19. Libraries were prepared by immunoSEQ multiplex PCR; TCRdb keeps only in-frame clonotypes and omits some of them. The sample shows about 180,000 clones, approximately 82% of them seen only once. Sequenced material: PBMCs or T cells enriched from blood (not recorded which). These receptors were taken from a man aged 45-65 years who had recovered from COVID-19. Both conserved end residues are part of each CDR3. The order of the fields is V gene, D gene, CDR3 length, J gene, clone size, CDR3 DNA, CDR3 protein. D genes are given only for firm matches. Clone size is stated in some rows and not others, as once, few, many or a class when expanded.

TRBV27	TRBD1	14	TRBJ1-5	once	TGTGCCAGCAGTTTTAGAGGACAGGGTCTTCCCCAGCATTTT	CASSFRGQGLPQHF
TRBV30	TRBD1	16	TRBJ2-2	NA	TGTGCCTGGACAACAGGGACAGGGGGCTACACCGGGGAGCTGTTTTTT	CAWTTGTGGYTGELFF
TRBV5-1	NA	14	TRBJ2-1	NA	TGCGCCAGCAGCTTGGCCCTGCGGGACAATGAGCAGTTCTTC	CASSLALRDNEQFF
TRBV24-1	NA	13	TRBJ1-2	NA	TGTGCCACCAGTGATTTCCCCTCGGGAGGCTACACCTTC	CATSDFPSGGYTF
TRBV5-1	NA	13	TRBJ2-7	NA	TGCGCCAGCAGCCTACAGCCTATCTACGAGCAGTACTTC	CASSLQPIYEQYF
TRBV28	NA	16	TRBJ1-5	once	TGTGCCAGCAGGGGAGTGGGGACACCTTGGGATCAGCCCCAGCATTTT	CASRGVGTPWDQPQHF
TRBV29-1	TRBD1	13	TRBJ2-7	NA	TGCAGCGCGGGACAGGGTAATATCTACGAGCAGTACTTC	CSAGQGNIYEQYF
TRBV5-6	NA	15	TRBJ1-5	NA	TGTGCCAGCAGCTTGGGATCGTTGGAGAATCAGCCCCAGCATTTT	CASSLGSLENQPQHF
TRBV6-5	NA	16	TRBJ1-5	NA	TGTGCCAGCAGTTACTCCGGACAGTCGTTGTACCAGCCCCAGCATTTT	CASSYSGQSLYQPQHF
TRBV11-1	NA	16	TRBJ1-1	NA	TGTGCCAGCAGCAGAATGGGTTGGAGGGAGAACACTGAAGCTTTCTTT	CASSRMGWRENTEAFF
TRBV5-1	TRBD2	17	TRBJ2-1	NA	TGCGCCAGCAGCTACGGACAGGGACTAGCGGGAAGCAATGAGCAGTTCTTC	CASSYGQGLAGSNEQFF
TRBV2	NA	13	TRBJ1-2	NA	TGTGCCAGCAGTGAGTTAACAGCCTATGGCTACACCTTC	CASSELTAYGYTF
TRBV5-1	TRBD1	14	TRBJ2-7	NA	TGCGCCAGCAGCTTGGCGGGACAGCCCTACGAGCAGTACTTC	CASSLAGQPYEQYF
TRBV5-1	TRBD1	14	TRBJ1-2	NA	TGCGCCAGCAGCTTAGGACAGGGGGCTTCTGGCTACACCTTC	CASSLGQGASGYTF
TRBV6-2/TRBV6-3	NA	15	TRBJ1-2	once	TGTGCCAGCAGCCGACCGGGCCAGGGGCTTGGTGGCTACACCTTC	CASSRPGQGLGGYTF
TRBV6-5	NA	15	TRBJ1-2	few	TGTGCCAGCAGTTACGCGGGCGTCACCTCCTATGGCTACACCTTC	CASSYAGVTSYGYTF
TRBV12-3/TRBV12-4	NA	10	TRBJ2-1	NA	TGTGCCAGCGCAGTGCATGAGCAGTTCTTC	CASAVHEQFF
TRBV30	NA	13	TRBJ2-5	once	TGTGCCTGGAGTAATGCTGGGGGGGAGACCCAGTACTTC	CAWSNAGGETQYF
TRBV30	TRBD2	12	TRBJ2-5	NA	TGTGCCTGGGGACTAGCGGGGGGCCCCTTGAACTTC	CAWGLAGGPLNF
TRBV19	NA	14	TRBJ2-7	NA	TGTGCCAGTAGACCCGGGACAACTAATAACGAGCAGTACTTC	CASRPGTTNNEQYF
TRBV28	NA	15	TRBJ1-6	NA	TGTGCCAGCCTCCGCCAACAGTTCTATAATTCACCCCTCCACTTT	CASLRQQFYNSPLHF
TRBV7-9	TRBD1	18	TRBJ2-1	NA	TGTGCCAGCAGCTCAGCTAGACAGGGGCGCCCCTCCTACAATGAGCAGTTCTTC	CASSSARQGRPSYNEQFF
TRBV27	TRBD1	16	TRBJ1-6	NA	TGTGCCAGCAGAAAAACTGGGACAGGGACAAATTCACCCCTCCACTTT	CASRKTGTGTNSPLHF
TRBV20-1	NA	11	TRBJ2-1	NA	TGCAGTGCTCCTCCCCGAGGTGAGCAGTTCTTC	CSAPPRGEQFF
TRBV29-1	TRBD1	14	TRBJ2-5	NA	TGCAGCGCCTCGACAGGGTCTCTTCGAGAGACCCAGTACTTC	CSASTGSLRETQYF
TRBV2	NA	15	TRBJ2-7	NA	TGTGCCAGCAGTCCCGGGCCCGGGAGAGGTTACGAGCAGTACTTC	CASSPGPGRGYEQYF
TRBV19	TRBD1	15	TRBJ1-3	NA	TGTGCCAGTAGTATCAGGGGGACACCTGGAAACACCATATATTTT	CASSIRGTPGNTIYF
TRBV19	NA	13	TRBJ1-2	NA	TGTGCCAGTAATTTTTTATCTATGGGCGGCTACACCTTC	CASNFLSMGGYTF
TRBV7-6	TRBD1	15	TRBJ2-2	NA	TGTGCCAGCAGCTTAGCGGGACAGGGTAACGGGGAGCTGTTTTTT	CASSLAGQGNGELFF
TRBV5-4	TRBD2	17	TRBJ2-1	NA	TGTGCCAGCAGCTTGAAAAAAACTAGCGGGGGGTACAATGAGCAGTTCTTC	CASSLKKTSGGYNEQFF
TRBV5-1	NA	11	TRBJ1-1	NA	TGCGCCAGCAGCCGGAACACTGAAGCTTTCTTT	CASSRNTEAFF
TRBV4-2	TRBD1	15	TRBJ1-1	few	TGTGCCAGCAGCCAAGAGACAGGGACCAACACTGAAGCTTTCTTT	CASSQETGTNTEAFF
TRBV28	NA	11	TRBJ1-1	NA	TGTGCCAGCAGTTACGCAGGGATGACTTTCTTT	CASSYAGMTFF
TRBV9	NA	14	TRBJ1-2	few	TGTGCCAGCAGCGCCAGGGGACGGGATAATGGCTACACCTTC	CASSARGRDNGYTF
TRBV19	NA	15	TRBJ2-5	NA	TGTGCCAGTAGTAATACAGGGATCCCCAAAGAGACCCAGTACTTC	CASSNTGIPKETQYF
TRBV6-6	TRBD2	16	TRBJ2-3	once	TGTGCCAGCAGTAATCGACTAGCGGGGGAGCTAGATACGCAGTATTTT	CASSNRLAGELDTQYF
TRBV7-3	NA	13	TRBJ2-1	NA	TGTGCCAGCAGCTTAGGGCCAAACAATGAGCAGTTCTTC	CASSLGPNNEQFF
TRBV28	NA	15	TRBJ1-2	NA	TGTGCCAGCAGTTTAGATCACAGGAAGAGCGTCGGCTACACCTTC	CASSLDHRKSVGYTF
TRBV18	TRBD2	19	TRBJ2-5	NA	TGTGCCAGCTCACCACTTGGGCGCACTAGCGGGGGGTTCGTTCAGACCCAGTACTTC	CASSPLGRTSGGFVQTQYF
TRBV24-1	TRBD1	18	TRBJ2-2	NA	TGTGCCACCAGTGAACAGGACAGGGGAGTTGGTAAAACCGGGGAGCTGTTTTTT	CATSEQDRGVGKTGELFF
TRBV5-1	NA	15	TRBJ2-3	NA	TGCGCCAGCAGCTTCTCGGGGGAGGGCACAGATACGCAGTATTTT	CASSFSGEGTDTQYF
TRBV18	NA	15	TRBJ1-2	NA	TGTGCCAGCTCACAGGTCGCGGAGGGGCCCTATGGCTACACCTTC	CASSQVAEGPYGYTF
TRBV7-9	TRBD1	15	TRBJ1-6	NA	TGTGCCAGCAGCTTGGGAGACAGGGCTAATTCACCCCTCCACTTT	CASSLGDRANSPLHF
TRBV3-1/TRBV3-2	TRBD2	17	TRBJ2-1	once	TGTGCCAGCAGCCAAGATAGGCTAGCGGAAACCTACAATGAGCAGTTCTTC	CASSQDRLAETYNEQFF
TRBV9	NA	12	TRBJ2-7	NA	TGTGCCAGCAGCGTAGTAGGGGGCGAGCAGTACTTC	CASSVVGGEQYF
TRBV11-2	NA	13	TRBJ2-7	once	TGTGCCAGCAGCTTCGGGTCCTCCTACGAGCAGTACTTC	CASSFGSSYEQYF
TRBV14	NA	16	TRBJ2-3	NA	TGTGCCAGCAGCCAAGGAGTACTTTATAGCACAGATACGCAGTATTTT	CASSQGVLYSTDTQYF
TRBV7-9	TRBD1	15	TRBJ1-4	NA	TGTGCCAGCAGCTTAACACAGGGGGCTAATGAAAAACTGTTTTTT	CASSLTQGANEKLFF
TRBV5-5	NA	15	TRBJ1-5	NA	TGTGCCAGCAGTTCAACAGGGAATAGCAATCAGCCCCAGCATTTT	CASSSTGNSNQPQHF
TRBV19	NA	13	TRBJ1-3	once	TGTGCCAGTAGTATTACAGAAGCAAACACCATATATTTT	CASSITEANTIYF
TRBV11-2	TRBD2	14	TRBJ2-3	NA	TGTGCCAGCAGCTTAGCGGGGGGGCCCGATACGCAGTATTTT	CASSLAGGPDTQYF
TRBV5-6	NA	13	TRBJ2-7	NA	TGTGCCAGCAGCCCCAGTCTCTTCTACGAGCAGTACTTC	CASSPSLFYEQYF
TRBV7-3	NA	14	TRBJ2-2	NA	TGTGCCAGCAGCTTACTAGCTAGTCCCGGGGAGCTGTTTTTT	CASSLLASPGELFF
TRBV5-1	TRBD1	15	TRBJ1-1	NA	TGCGCCAGCAGCACAGGGGGACAGCCGAACACTGAAGCTTTCTTT	CASSTGGQPNTEAFF
TRBV12-5	TRBD1	14	TRBJ2-7	NA	TGTGCTAGTGGTTTGGAACAGGGGCCCTACGAGCAGTACTTC	CASGLEQGPYEQYF
TRBV5-6	TRBD1	17	TRBJ1-5	NA	TGTGCCAGCAGCTTGAGACAGGGGTTTGACAGCAATCAGCCCCAGCATTTT	CASSLRQGFDSNQPQHF
TRBV14	NA	17	TRBJ1-1	NA	TGTGCCAGCAGCCAACGATTTCCCGGGACATCGAACACTGAAGCTTTCTTT	CASSQRFPGTSNTEAFF